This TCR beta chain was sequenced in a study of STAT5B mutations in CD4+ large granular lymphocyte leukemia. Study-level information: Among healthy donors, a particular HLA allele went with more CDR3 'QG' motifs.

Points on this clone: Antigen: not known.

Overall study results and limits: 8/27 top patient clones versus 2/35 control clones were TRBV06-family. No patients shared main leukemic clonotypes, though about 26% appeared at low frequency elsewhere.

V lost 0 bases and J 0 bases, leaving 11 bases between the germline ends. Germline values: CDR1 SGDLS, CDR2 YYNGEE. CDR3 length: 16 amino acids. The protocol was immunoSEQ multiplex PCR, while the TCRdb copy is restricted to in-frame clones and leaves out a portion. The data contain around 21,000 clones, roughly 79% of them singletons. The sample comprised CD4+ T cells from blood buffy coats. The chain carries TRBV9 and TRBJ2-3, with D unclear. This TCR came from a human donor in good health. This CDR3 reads CASSVGSFPSTDTQYF. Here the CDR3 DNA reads TGTGCCAGCAGCGTAGGGTCATTCCCTAGCACAGATACGCAGTATTTT.